This record covers a single T cell receptor beta chain. The sample originates from a study of blood T cell repertoires in COVID-19. Those enrolled, adults aged roughly 18 to 90 years, came from some 23 US areas. Participant-reported clinical history was the basis for cohort assignment. Assay: immunoSEQ multiplex PCR; the TCRdb copy retains only in-frame clones and omits some. The sample yields a few hundred thousand clones, approximately 83% seen once. This sequence originates from a man younger than 45 who had recovered from COVID-19. The sequencing input was PBMCs or T cells enriched from blood (not recorded which).

In DNA form, the CDR3 reads TGTGCCAGCAGCAAGGACGAGGCGCGGGGGTCCTACGAGCAGTACTTC. This gives the protein CASSKDEARGSYEQYF. The V and J genes are TRBV7-8 and TRBJ2-7, with TRBD2 identical over 7 bases. After removal of 5 bases from V and 1 base from J, the junction contained 11 bases not matched to a gene. In germline, CDR1 is SGHVS, CDR2 FQNEAQ. The CDR3 runs 16 residues.